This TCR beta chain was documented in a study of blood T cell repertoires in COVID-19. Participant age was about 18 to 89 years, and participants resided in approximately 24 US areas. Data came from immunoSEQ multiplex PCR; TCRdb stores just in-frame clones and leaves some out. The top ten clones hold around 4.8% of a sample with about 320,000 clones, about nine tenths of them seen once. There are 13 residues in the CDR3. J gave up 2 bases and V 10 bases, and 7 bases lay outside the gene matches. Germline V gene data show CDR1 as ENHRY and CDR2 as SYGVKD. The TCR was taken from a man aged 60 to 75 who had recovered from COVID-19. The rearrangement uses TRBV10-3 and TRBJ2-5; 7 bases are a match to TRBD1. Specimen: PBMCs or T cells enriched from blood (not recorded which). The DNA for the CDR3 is TGTGCCACCGGCACAGGGGCGCAAGAGACCCAGTACTTC. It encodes CATGTGAQETQYF.